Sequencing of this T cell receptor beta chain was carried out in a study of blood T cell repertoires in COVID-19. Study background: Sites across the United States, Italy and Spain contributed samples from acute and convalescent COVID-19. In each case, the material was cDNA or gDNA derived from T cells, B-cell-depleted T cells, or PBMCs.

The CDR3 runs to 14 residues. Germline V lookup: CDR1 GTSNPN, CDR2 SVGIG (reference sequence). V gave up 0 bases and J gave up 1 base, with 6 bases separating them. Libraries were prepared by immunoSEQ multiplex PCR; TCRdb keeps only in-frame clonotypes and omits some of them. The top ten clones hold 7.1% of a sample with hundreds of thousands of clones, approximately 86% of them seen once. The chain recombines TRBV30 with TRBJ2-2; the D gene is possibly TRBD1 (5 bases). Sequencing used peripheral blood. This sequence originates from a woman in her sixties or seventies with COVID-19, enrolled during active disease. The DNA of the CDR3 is TGTGCCTGGAGTGTAGGGGAGAACACCGGGGAGCTGTTTTTT. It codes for CAWSVGENTGELFF.